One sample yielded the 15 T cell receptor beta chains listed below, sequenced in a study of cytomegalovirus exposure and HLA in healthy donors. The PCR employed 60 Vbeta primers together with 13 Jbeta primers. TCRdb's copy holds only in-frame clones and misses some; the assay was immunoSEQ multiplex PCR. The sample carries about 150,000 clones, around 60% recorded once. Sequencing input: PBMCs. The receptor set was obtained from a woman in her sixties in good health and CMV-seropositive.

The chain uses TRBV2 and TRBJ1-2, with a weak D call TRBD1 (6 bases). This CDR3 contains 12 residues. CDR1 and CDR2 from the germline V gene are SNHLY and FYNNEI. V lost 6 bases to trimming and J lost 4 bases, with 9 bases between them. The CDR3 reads CASSADSYGYTF. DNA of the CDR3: TGTGCCAGCAGCGCGGACAGCTATGGCTACACCTTC.

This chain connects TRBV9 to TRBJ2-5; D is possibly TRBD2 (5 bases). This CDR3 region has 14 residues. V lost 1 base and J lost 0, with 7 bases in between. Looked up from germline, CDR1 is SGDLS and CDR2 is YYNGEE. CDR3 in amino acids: CASSVFGNQETQYF. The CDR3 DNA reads TGTGCCAGCAGCGTATTCGGGAACCAAGAGACCCAGTACTTC.

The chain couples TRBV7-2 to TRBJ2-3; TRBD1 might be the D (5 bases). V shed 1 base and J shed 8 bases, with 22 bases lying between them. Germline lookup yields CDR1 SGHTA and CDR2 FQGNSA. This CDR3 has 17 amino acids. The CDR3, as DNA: TGTGCCAGCAGCTTAGTAGGGCGGCGGCTGGCGCAGGGTACGCAGTATTTT. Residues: CASSLVGRRLAQGTQYF.

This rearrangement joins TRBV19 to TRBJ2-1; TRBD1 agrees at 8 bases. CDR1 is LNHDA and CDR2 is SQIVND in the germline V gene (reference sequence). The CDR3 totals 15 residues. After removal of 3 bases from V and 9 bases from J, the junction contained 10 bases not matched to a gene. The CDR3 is CASSIGTGRSGEQFF. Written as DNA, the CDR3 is TGTGCCAGTAGTATCGGGACAGGTCGGTCGGGTGAGCAGTTCTTC.

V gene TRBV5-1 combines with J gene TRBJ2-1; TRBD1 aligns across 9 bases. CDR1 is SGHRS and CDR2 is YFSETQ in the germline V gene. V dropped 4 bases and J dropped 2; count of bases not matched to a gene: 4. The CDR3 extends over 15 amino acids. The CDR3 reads CASSPGDRAYNEQFF. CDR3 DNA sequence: TGCGCCAGCAGCCCGGGGGACAGGGCCTACAATGAGCAGTTCTTC.

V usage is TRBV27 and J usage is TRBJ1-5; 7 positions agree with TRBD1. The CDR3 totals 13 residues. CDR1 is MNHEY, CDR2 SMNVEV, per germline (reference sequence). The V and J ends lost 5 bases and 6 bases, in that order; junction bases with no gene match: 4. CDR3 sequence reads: CASSPTGAQPQHF. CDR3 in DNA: TGTGCCAGCAGTCCAACAGGGGCTCAGCCCCAGCATTTT.

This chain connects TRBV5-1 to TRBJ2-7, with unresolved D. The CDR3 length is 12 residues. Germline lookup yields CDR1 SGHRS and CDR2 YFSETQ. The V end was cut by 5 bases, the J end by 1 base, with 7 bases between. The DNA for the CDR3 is TGCGCCAGCAGGGCAGAATCCTACGAGCAGTACTTC. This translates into CASRAESYEQYF. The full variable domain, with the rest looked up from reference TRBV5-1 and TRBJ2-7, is KAGVTQTPRYLIKTRGQQVTLSCSPISGHRSVSWYQQTPGQGLQFLFEYFSETQRNKGNFPGRFSGRQFSNSRSEMNVSTLELGDSALYLCASRAESYEQYFGPGTRLTVT.

The CDR3 is CASSGGLVEAFF. The CDR3 DNA reads as TGTGCCAGCAGCGGGGGGTTGGTAGAAGCTTTCTTT. This chain uses TRBV2 with TRBJ1-1; TRBD1 is a possible D gene (5 bases). V lost 6 bases and J 8 bases, leaving 13 bases between the germline ends. Germline loops: CDR1 SNHLY, CDR2 FYNNEI. This CDR3 comprises 12 residues.

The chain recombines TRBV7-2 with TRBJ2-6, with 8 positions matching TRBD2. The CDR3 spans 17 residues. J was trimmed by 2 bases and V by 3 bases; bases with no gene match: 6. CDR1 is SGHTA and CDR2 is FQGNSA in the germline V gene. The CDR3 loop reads CASSFGGRWAGANVLTF. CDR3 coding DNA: TGTGCCAGCAGCTTCGGCGGGAGGTGGGCTGGGGCCAACGTCCTGACTTTC.

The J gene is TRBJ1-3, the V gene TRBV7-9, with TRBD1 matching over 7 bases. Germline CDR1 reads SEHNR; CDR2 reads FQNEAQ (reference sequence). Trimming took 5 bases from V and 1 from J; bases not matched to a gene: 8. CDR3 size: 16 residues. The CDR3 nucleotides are TGTGCCAGCAGCATCTACAGGGGTTTTTCTGGAAACACCATATATTTT. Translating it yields CASSIYRGFSGNTIYF.

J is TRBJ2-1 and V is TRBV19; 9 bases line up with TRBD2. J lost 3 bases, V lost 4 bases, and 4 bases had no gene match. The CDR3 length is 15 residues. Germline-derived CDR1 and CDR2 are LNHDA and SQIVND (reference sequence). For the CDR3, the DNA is TGTGCCAGTAGTACCAGACTAGCGGACTACAATGAGCAGTTCTTC. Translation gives CASSTRLADYNEQFF.

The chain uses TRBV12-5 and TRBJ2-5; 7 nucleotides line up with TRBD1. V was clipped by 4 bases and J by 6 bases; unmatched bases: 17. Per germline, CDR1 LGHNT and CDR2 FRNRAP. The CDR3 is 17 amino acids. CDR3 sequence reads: CASGWERPIPRGKTQYF. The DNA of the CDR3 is TGTGCTAGTGGTTGGGAGCGACCTATCCCCAGGGGGAAGACCCAGTACTTC.

CDR3 in amino acids: CASSFGDRKNIQYF. DNA of the CDR3: TGTGCCAGCAGCTTCGGGGACAGGAAAAACATTCAGTACTTC. The V call is TRBV5-4, the J call TRBJ2-4; 8 bases map to TRBD1. The germline V gene has CDR1 SGHNT and CDR2 YYREEE (reference sequence). The CDR3 consists of 14 residues. Germline trimming cut 2 bases from V and 4 bases from J; bases unmatched to any gene: 2.

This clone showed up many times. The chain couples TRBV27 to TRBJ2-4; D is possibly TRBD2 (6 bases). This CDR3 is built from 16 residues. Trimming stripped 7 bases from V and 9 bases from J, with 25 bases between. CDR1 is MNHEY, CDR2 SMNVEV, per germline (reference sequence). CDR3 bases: TGTGCCAGCACCTCCTGGGGGGACCGGTCCTCGGGCATTCAGTACTTC. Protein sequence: CASTSWGDRSSGIQYF.

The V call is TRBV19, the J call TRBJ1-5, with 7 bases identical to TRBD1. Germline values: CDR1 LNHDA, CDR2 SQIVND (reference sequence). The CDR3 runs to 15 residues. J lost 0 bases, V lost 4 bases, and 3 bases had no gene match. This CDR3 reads CASSTGTDSNQPQHF. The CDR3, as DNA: TGTGCCAGTAGTACCGGGACAGATAGCAATCAGCCCCAGCATTTT.